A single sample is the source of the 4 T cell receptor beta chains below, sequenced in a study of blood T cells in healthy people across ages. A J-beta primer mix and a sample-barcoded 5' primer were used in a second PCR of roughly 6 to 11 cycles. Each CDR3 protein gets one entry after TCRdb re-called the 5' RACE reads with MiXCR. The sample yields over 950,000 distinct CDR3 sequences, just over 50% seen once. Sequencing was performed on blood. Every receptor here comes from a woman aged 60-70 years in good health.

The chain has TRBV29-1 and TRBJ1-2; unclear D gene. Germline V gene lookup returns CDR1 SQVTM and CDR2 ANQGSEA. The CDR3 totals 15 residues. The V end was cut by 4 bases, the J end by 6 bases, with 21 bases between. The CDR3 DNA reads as TGCAGCGTTGTTTTCGGTCTGGTCGGTCAAAATGGCTACACCTTC. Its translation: CSVVFGLVGQNGYTF.

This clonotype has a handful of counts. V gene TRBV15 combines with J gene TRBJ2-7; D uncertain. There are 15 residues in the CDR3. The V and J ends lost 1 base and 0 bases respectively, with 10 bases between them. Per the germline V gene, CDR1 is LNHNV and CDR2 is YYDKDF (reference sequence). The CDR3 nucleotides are TGTGCCACCAGCAGAGCTCCTTCGAGCTCCTACGAGCAGTACTTC. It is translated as CATSRAPSSSYEQYF. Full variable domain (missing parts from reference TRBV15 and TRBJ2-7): DAMVIQNPRYQVTQFGKPVTLSCSQTLNHNVMYWYQQKSSQAPKLLFHYYDKDFNNEADTPDNFQSRRPNTSFCFLDIRSPGLGDTAMYLCATSRAPSSSYEQYFGPGTRLTVT.

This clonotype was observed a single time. The CDR3 region is CSASFREGYNEQFF. DNA for the CDR3: TGCAGTGCTTCTTTTAGAGAGGGGTACAATGAGCAGTTCTTC. The V and J genes are TRBV20-1 and TRBJ2-1, with D perhaps assigned TRBD1 or TRBD2 (5 bases each). Trimming pared 5 bases from V and 4 bases from J, leaving 15 bases between. From germline, CDR1 is DFQATT and CDR2 SNEGSKA (reference sequence). There are 14 residues in the CDR3.

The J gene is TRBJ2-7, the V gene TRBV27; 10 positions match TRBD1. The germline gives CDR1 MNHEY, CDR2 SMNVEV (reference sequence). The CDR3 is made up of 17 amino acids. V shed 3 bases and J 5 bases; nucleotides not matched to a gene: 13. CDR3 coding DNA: TGTGCCAGCAGTTTTTTGGGGGATCCGGGACAGGGGAACGAGCAGTACTTC. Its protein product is CASSFLGDPGQGNEQYF.